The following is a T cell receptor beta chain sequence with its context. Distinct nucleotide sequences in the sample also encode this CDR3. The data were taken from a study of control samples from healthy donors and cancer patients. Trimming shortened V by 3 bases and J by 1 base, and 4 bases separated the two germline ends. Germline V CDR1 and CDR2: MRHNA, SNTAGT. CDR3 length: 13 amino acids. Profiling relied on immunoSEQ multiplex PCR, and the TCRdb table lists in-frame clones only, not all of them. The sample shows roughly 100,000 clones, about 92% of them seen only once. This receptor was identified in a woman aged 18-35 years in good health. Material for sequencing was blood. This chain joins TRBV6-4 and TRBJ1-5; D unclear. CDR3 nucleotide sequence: TGTGCCAGCAGTGAGGGGAGCAATCAGCCCCAGCATTTT. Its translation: CASSEGSNQPQHF.